The 10 T cell receptor beta chains reported below all come from one sample, sequenced in a study of shared clonotypes between healthy human individuals. Positively selected for CCR7, the CD45RO-negative cells used as naive CD8 cells excluded terminally differentiated effector memory CD45RA+ cells. Repertoires were generated with immunoSEQ multiplex PCR, while TCRdb's copy carries only in-frame clones and drops some. The sample includes around 2.1 million clones, roughly 91% of them seen just once. Source material: naive CD8+ T cells from PBMCs. The receptors stem from a man between 18 and 35 years old in good health. Some clones in this sample may be carry-over from other donors' samples.

The rearrangement links TRBV9 to TRBJ1-2; TRBD1 matches at 9 bases. The CDR3 runs 13 residues. Germline CDR1 is SGDLS and CDR2 is YYNGEE. V lost 4 bases and J lost 8; bases outside the gene matches: 6. CDR3 in DNA: TGTGCCAGCAGCCTCGGGACAGGGAGAGGCTACACCTTC. Translating gives CASSLGTGRGYTF.

The rearrangement joins TRBV7-8 to TRBJ2-3; 8 bases match TRBD2. Germline V gene lookup returns CDR1 SGHVS and CDR2 FQNEAQ. This CDR3 region has 19 residues. Unmatched junction bases numbered 16, after V lost 5 bases and J lost 0 bases. The DNA of the CDR3 is TGTGCCAGCAGCGATCCCACGGGGAGAGCGGGAGCTAGCACAGATACGCAGTATTTT. This encodes CASSDPTGRAGASTDTQYF. The entire variable domain, with the rest obtained from reference TRBV7-8 and TRBJ2-3, is as follows: GAGVSQSPRYKVAKRGQDVALRCDPISGHVSLFWYQQALGQGPEFLTYFQNEAQLDKSGLPSDRFFAERPEGSVSTLKIQRTQQEDSAVYLCASSDPTGRAGASTDTQYFGPGTRLTVL.

As for this clone: The same CDR3 is also encoded by other DNA sequences in this sample. The J gene is TRBJ2-6, the V gene TRBV11-2; D might be TRBD1 (6 bases). V was trimmed by 1 base and J by 2 bases, leaving 9 bases between them. CDR3 length: 16 residues. In germline, CDR1 is SGHAT, CDR2 FQNNGV. The CDR3 spells CASSLGPGAGANVLTF. For the CDR3, the DNA is TGTGCCAGCAGCTTAGGACCAGGGGCTGGGGCCAACGTCCTGACTTTC.

The J gene is TRBJ2-1, the V gene TRBV7-3; 8 bases line up with TRBD2. The CDR3 consists of 15 residues. The germline gives CDR1 SGHTA, CDR2 FQGTGA. V shed 4 bases, J shed 4 bases, and the junction held 6 bases outside the gene matches. This CDR3 reads CASSSPGLGYNEQFF. In DNA form, the CDR3 reads TGTGCCAGCAGCTCGCCGGGACTAGGATACAATGAGCAGTTCTTC.

This chain uses TRBV7-6 with TRBJ2-5; 7 bases line up with TRBD2. CDR1 SGHVS and CDR2 FNYEAQ come from the germline V gene. The trim removed 2 bases at V and 4 bases at J, leaving 10 bases unmatched. This CDR3 comprises 16 residues. CDR3 DNA sequence: TGTGCCAGCAGCTTAACTAGCGAGAACTTAGTAGAGACCCAGTACTTC. This gives the protein CASSLTSENLVETQYF.

V and J are TRBV27 and TRBJ1-5, with 7 bases identical to TRBD1. The length of the CDR3 is 15 residues. Germline V gene data show CDR1 as MNHEY and CDR2 as SMNVEV (reference sequence). Losses at the gene ends were 0 bases for V and 6 bases for J; bases not matched to a gene: 5. Written as DNA, the CDR3 is TGTGCCAGCAGTTTATCGTCAGGGGGGGGTCAGCCCCAGCATTTT. This sequence encodes CASSLSSGGGQPQHF.

The chain employs TRBV19 and TRBJ1-2; no reliable D call. The germline V gene has CDR1 LNHDA and CDR2 SQIVND (reference sequence). This CDR3 is 15 amino acids long. Trimming left V 3 bases short and J 0 bases short, with 11 bases between. The CDR3 DNA sequence: TGTGCCAGTAGTATTGCCGTCAGAGCTAACTATGGCTACACCTTC. Translated: CASSIAVRANYGYTF. The full variable domain, in which reference TRBV19 and TRBJ1-2 provide the parts outside the CDR3, is DGGITQSPKYLFRKEGQNVTLSCEQNLNHDAMYWYRQDPGQGLRLIYYSQIVNDFQKGDIAEGYSVSREKKESFPLTVTSAQKNPTAFYLCASSIAVRANYGYTFGSGTRLTVV.

The chain recombines TRBV7-9 with TRBJ2-7; D uncertain. This CDR3 is 12 amino acids long. V gave up 6 bases and J gave up 3 bases, with 9 bases separating them. Germline V gives CDR1 SEHNR, CDR2 FQNEAQ (reference sequence). CDR3 protein: CASSRANYEQYF. The CDR3, as DNA: TGTGCCAGCAGTAGGGCTAACTACGAGCAGTACTTC.

The V gene is TRBV28, the J gene TRBJ2-5, with TRBD2 matching 15 bases. CDR3 length: 16 amino acids. J was trimmed by 7 bases and V by 5 bases; bases with no gene match: 8. Per germline, CDR1 MDHEN and CDR2 SYDVKM. The CDR3 region has the DNA TGTGCCAGCAGTCCACGGACTAGCGGGAGGGCCGGGACCCAGTACTTC. Encoded protein: CASSPRTSGRAGTQYF.

J is TRBJ1-1 and V is TRBV5-1; the D is unclear. This CDR3 has 16 residues. V was pared by 0 bases and J by 1 base, with 13 bases between. Germline values: CDR1 SGHRS, CDR2 YFSETQ. The CDR3 DNA is TGCGCCAGCAGCTTGGGGTACTCGAAGGGGAACACTGAAGCTTTCTTT. Translated: CASSLGYSKGNTEAFF.